A single sample is the source of the 26 T cell receptor beta chains below, sequenced in a study of blood T cell repertoires in COVID-19. Profiled with immunoSEQ multiplex PCR; TCRdb holds only in-frame clones, not every one. The sample yields hundreds of thousands of clones, about 83% seen once. The sample comprised peripheral blood. The receptors were gathered from a woman aged 45-65 years with acute or convalescent COVID-19.

The J gene is TRBJ1-2, the V gene TRBV6-5; 11 bases line up with TRBD1. CDR3 length: 13 residues. Germline V gene data show CDR1 as MNHEY and CDR2 as SVGAGI. Losses at the gene ends were 6 bases for V and 9 bases for J; bases not matched to a gene: 6. The CDR3 loop reads CASRWGQGGSYTF. CDR3 bases: TGTGCCAGCAGGTGGGGACAGGGGGGTAGCTACACCTTC.

The chain uses TRBV4-1 and TRBJ2-7; TRBD2 might be the D (5 bases). Germline CDR1 reads MGHRA; CDR2 reads YSYEKL. The CDR3 is 15 amino acids. With 2 bases removed from V and 0 bases from J, the gap between germline ends came to 11 bases. The CDR3 sequence is CASSQNRDSSYEQYF. CDR3 nucleotides: TGCGCCAGCAGCCAAAACCGGGATTCCTCCTACGAGCAGTACTTC.

This clone was picked up one time. The genes are TRBV6-1 and TRBJ2-7; possible D gene TRBD1, 7 bases. V lost 3 bases and J 4 bases, leaving 13 bases between the germline ends. This CDR3 has 14 residues. Germline assignment: CDR1 MNHNS and CDR2 SASEGT. The CDR3 spells CASSEGGRGYEQYF. The CDR3 nucleotides are TGTGCCAGCAGTGAGGGAGGCAGGGGGTACGAGCAGTACTTC.

The chain carries TRBV3-1 (or the pseudogene TRBV3-2) and TRBJ1-3; D might be TRBD1 (5 bases). V was pared by 2 bases and J by 2 bases, with 7 bases between. The length of the CDR3 is 14 residues. Germline CDR1 and CDR2: LGHDT and YNNKEL (reference sequence). CDR3 amino acids: CASSQSGTGNTIYF. As DNA, the CDR3 is TGTGCCAGCAGCCAATCAGGGACTGGAAACACCATATATTTT.

The chain uses TRBV7-9 and TRBJ2-7; 7 bases agree with TRBD1. V lost 9 bases, J lost 4 bases, and 9 bases stayed unmatched. Germline CDR1 SEHNR, CDR2 FQNEAQ (reference sequence). CDR3 length: 13 residues. CDR3 sequence (DNA): TGTGCCAGTAATACGGCAGGGGGTTACGAGCAGTACTTC. Its protein is CASNTAGGYEQYF.

About this clone: Other DNA sequences from this sample encode an identical CDR3 as well. The genes are TRBV12-3 or TRBV12-4 and TRBJ1-1, with 8 bases identical to TRBD1. The CDR3 is 12 residues long. Trimming at V came to 5 bases and at J to 8 bases, leaving 4 bases not matched to a gene. The CDR3 DNA sequence: TGTGCCAGCAGTCGGACAGGGTCCGAAGCTTTCTTT. It specifies CASSRTGSEAFF.

J is TRBJ2-1 and V is TRBV7-2; TRBD2 matches 16 bases. Trimming removed 4 bases from V and 9 bases from J; junction bases left unmatched: 9. Germline CDR1 reads SGHTA; CDR2 reads FQGNSA. The CDR3 consists of 17 residues. The CDR3 here is CASSYPGLAGGGVEQFF. CDR3 DNA sequence: TGTGCCAGCAGCTACCCGGGACTAGCGGGAGGGGGCGTTGAGCAGTTCTTC. Looking up the rest from reference TRBV7-2 and TRBJ2-1 gives the full variable domain: GAGVSQSPSNKVTEKGKDVELRCDPISGHTALYWYRQSLGQGLEFLIYFQGNSAPDKSGLPSDRFSAERTGGSVSTLTIQRTQQEDSAVYLCASSYPGLAGGGVEQFFGPGTRLTVL.

Turning to this clone: The CDR3 does not end in the conserved phenylalanine or tryptophan, so this is likely a read error. The limits of the CDR3 on the DNA are not certain, so only TCRdb's listed CDR3 is given. This chain uses TRBV21-1 with TRBJ1-1; the table names TRBD1, a call not compared with the DNA. TRBV21-1 has pseudogene status. The CDR3 has 12 amino acids, counting both end residues. The CDR3: CASSKVGDRGTR.

The rearrangement joins TRBV29-1 to TRBJ2-7; D may be TRBD1 (6 bases). V was shortened by 4 bases and J by 3 bases, with 7 bases between the two germline ends. Germline CDR1 SQVTM, CDR2 ANQGSEA. The CDR3 runs 11 residues. This chain's CDR3 is CSVARGYEQYF. In DNA form, the CDR3 reads TGCAGCGTTGCCAGGGGCTACGAGCAGTACTTC.

The chain has TRBV28 and TRBJ1-1; 8 bases fit TRBD1. V shed 6 bases and J 3 bases; nucleotides not matched to a gene: 9. The CDR3 covers 15 residues. The germline gives CDR1 MDHEN, CDR2 SYDVKM. As DNA, the CDR3 is TGTGCCAGCAGCCTTGTGCACAGGGGGTACACTGAAGCTTTCTTT. The encoded protein is CASSLVHRGYTEAFF.

CDR3 region: CAWSNSGAITDTQYF. CDR3 DNA sequence: TGTGCCTGGAGTAATAGCGGGGCTATCACAGATACGCAGTATTTT. The chain couples TRBV30 to TRBJ2-3; 8 bases align to TRBD2. Losses at the gene ends were 2 bases for V and 2 bases for J; bases not matched to a gene: 6. The CDR3 is 15 amino acids. Per germline, CDR1 GTSNPN and CDR2 SVGIG (reference sequence).

This CDR3 reads CASSTGTGGNTIYF. The CDR3, as DNA: TGTGCCAGCTCAACCGGGACAGGGGGAAACACCATATATTTT. This chain uses TRBV18 with TRBJ1-3; 9 bases align to TRBD1. The junction had 3 bases not matched to a gene; V was cut back by 5 bases and J by 4 bases. This CDR3 region has 14 residues. In germline, CDR1 is KGHSH, CDR2 LQKENI.

This rearrangement joins TRBV2 to TRBJ2-7, with 7 bases identical to TRBD1. The CDR3 consists of 14 residues. The V gene end was trimmed by 4 bases and the J gene end by 3 bases; junction bases not matched to a gene: 6. Germline-derived CDR1 and CDR2 are SNHLY and FYNNEI. The CDR3 DNA is TGTGCCAGCAGTGGCGCGCGACAGGGCTACGAGCAGTACTTC. This sequence encodes CASSGARQGYEQYF.

This rearrangement joins TRBV4-1 to TRBJ2-1; D not resolved. The germline V and J ends were trimmed by 2 bases and 5 bases, with 10 bases remaining between them. The CDR3 extends over 14 amino acids. CDR1 is MGHRA, CDR2 YSYEKL, per germline. CDR3 in amino acids: CASSQFGRNNEQFF. In nucleotides, the CDR3 is TGCGCCAGCAGCCAATTTGGCAGAAACAATGAGCAGTTCTTC.

The chain has TRBV4-3 and TRBJ2-7; D call uncertain. The ends were cut back, 4 bases at V and 3 bases at J, with 16 bases in the middle. Germline V CDR1 and CDR2: LGHNA, YSLEER. CDR3 length equals 15 residues. Written as DNA, the CDR3 is TGCGCCAGCAGCCCTCGAAAAAGTGGGCTCTACGAGCAGTACTTC. It specifies CASSPRKSGLYEQYF.

This chain links TRBV7-2 with TRBJ1-4; 8 bases map to TRBD1. With V trimmed by 7 bases and J by 8 bases, 9 bases remained unmatched. Germline CDR1 SGHTA, CDR2 FQGNSA. The CDR3 has 14 residues. The CDR3 sequence: CASKPGTGSEKLFF. CDR3 nucleotides: TGTGCCAGCAAACCTGGGACAGGTAGCGAAAAACTGTTTTTT. The full variable domain, rest sourced from reference TRBV7-2 and TRBJ1-4, is GAGVSQSPSNKVTEKGKDVELRCDPISGHTALYWYRQSLGQGLEFLIYFQGNSAPDKSGLPSDRFSAERTGGSVSTLTIQRTQQEDSAVYLCASKPGTGSEKLFFGSGTQLSVL.

The chain has TRBV11-1 and TRBJ1-1; the match to TRBD1 covers 9 bases. CDR3 size: 16 residues. V was pared by 4 bases and J by 9 bases, with 15 bases of the junction left unmatched. In germline, CDR1 is SGHAT, CDR2 FQDESV (reference sequence). This CDR3 reads CASSSRAPGTGSQAFF. DNA of the CDR3: TGTGCCAGCAGCTCACGCGCTCCCGGGACAGGGTCTCAAGCTTTCTTT.

The V call is TRBV29-1, the J call TRBJ1-2; 7 positions agree with TRBD1. V lost 6 bases, J lost 5 bases, and 9 bases stayed unmatched. CDR1 is SQVTM, CDR2 ANQGSEA, per germline. The CDR3 contains 13 residues. DNA of the CDR3: TGCAGCGTCGCGATAGACAGGGAATATGGCTACACCTTC. It codes for CSVAIDREYGYTF.

This clone is medium-sized (0.01 to 0.1%) by share. The chain has TRBV4-1 and TRBJ1-1; possibly TRBD1 for D (5 bases). The CDR3 is 13 amino acids. The V gene lost 3 bases and the J gene lost 8 bases, with 13 bases spanning the gap. Germline CDR1 MGHRA, CDR2 YSYEKL. Here the CDR3 reads CASSHLTGKEAFF. CDR3 nucleotides: TGCGCCAGCAGCCACCTAACAGGAAAAGAAGCTTTCTTT.

The V gene is TRBV27, the J gene TRBJ2-2; 8 bases are a match to TRBD2. Germline V gene sequence: CDR1 MNHEY, CDR2 SMNVEV (reference sequence). The CDR3 sequence is 16 residues long. J gave up 6 bases and V 4 bases, and 10 bases lay outside the gene matches. CDR3 region: CASSSPGGHYSGELFF. The CDR3 DNA follows: TGTGCCAGCAGTTCCCCGGGGGGGCACTATTCCGGGGAGCTGTTTTTT.

The J gene is TRBJ1-4, the V gene TRBV27; D is undetermined. Germline CDR1 and CDR2: MNHEY and SMNVEV (reference sequence). CDR3 size: 13 residues. With 5 bases removed from V and 7 bases from J, the gap between germline ends came to 11 bases. For the CDR3, the DNA is TGTGCCAGCAGTCCAAGTTTCGGTGAAAAACTGTTTTTT. Protein product: CASSPSFGEKLFF.

The chain carries TRBV7-2 and TRBJ1-6; a possible D gene is TRBD1 (5 bases). This CDR3 is built from 12 residues. Germline lookup yields CDR1 SGHTA and CDR2 FQGNSA. The V and J ends lost 5 bases and 9 bases respectively, with 8 bases between them. For the CDR3, the DNA is TGTGCCAGCAGCGGTACAGGTTCACCCCTCCACTTT. Its translation is CASSGTGSPLHF.

This clone was recorded once. The gene calls are TRBV6-5 and TRBJ1-6, with 8 bases fitting TRBD1. This CDR3 contains 12 residues. Per germline, CDR1 MNHEY and CDR2 SVGAGI. V gave up 5 bases and J gave up 11 bases; unmatched junction bases: 2. CDR3 residues: CASSPGGAPLHF. DNA for the CDR3: TGTGCCAGCAGTCCAGGGGGCGCACCCCTCCACTTT.

The chain uses TRBV28 and TRBJ2-1; 11 nucleotides agree with TRBD2. The CDR3 has 16 residues. V was clipped by 6 bases and J by 5 bases; unmatched bases: 9. CDR1 and CDR2 (germline): MDHEN, SYDVKM. The CDR3 DNA reads as TGTGCCAGCAGGGGAAGTAGCGGGAGGGATGACAATGAGCAGTTCTTC. Translated, it gives CASRGSSGRDDNEQFF.

This sequence joins TRBV28 and TRBJ2-2; 8 nucleotides match TRBD1. Trimming cost V 7 bases and J 5 bases; bases outside gene matches: 9. CDR3 length: 15 amino acids. From germline, CDR1 is MDHEN and CDR2 SYDVKM. In DNA, the CDR3 is TGTGCCAGCACCCCGCAGGGGGCGTGGACCGGGGAGCTGTTTTTT. As protein: CASTPQGAWTGELFF. The complete variable domain, with remaining parts taken from reference TRBV28 and TRBJ2-2, reads DVKVTQSSRYLVKRTGEKVFLECVQDMDHENMFWYRQDPGLGLRLIYFSYDVKMKEKGDIPEGYSVSREKKERFSLILESASTNQTSMYLCASTPQGAWTGELFFGEGSRLTVL.

The chain employs TRBV7-8 and TRBJ2-7; TRBD1 aligns across 7 bases. The CDR3 runs to 14 residues. Trimming at V came to 7 bases and at J to 0 bases, leaving 6 bases not matched to a gene. CDR1 and CDR2 from the germline V gene are SGHVS and FQNEAQ. The CDR3 here is CASNPDRNSYEQYF. The CDR3 nucleotides read TGTGCCAGCAACCCGGACAGGAACTCCTACGAGCAGTACTTC.